The next 5 T cell receptor beta chains were all read from a single sample in a study of T cell responses to AZD1222 COVID-19 vaccine. Sequencing used immunoSEQ multiplex PCR; TCRdb keeps in-frame clones, though not all of them. The sample lists 120,000 or so clones, more than 75% seen once, with approximately 9.2% in the top ten. This specimen was peripheral blood, taken on day 0 of AZD1222 vaccination. All receptors derive from an adult in good health.

V is TRBV19 and J is TRBJ1-2; no clear D. Germline CDR1 and CDR2: LNHDA and SQIVND (reference sequence). The CDR3 has 17 amino acids. V lost 0 bases and J lost 4, with 18 bases in between. CDR3 DNA sequence: TGTGCCAGTAGTATAGATGGCTCGGTAGCAGACCCCTATGGCTACACCTTC. It yields the protein CASSIDGSVADPYGYTF.

This chain uses TRBV7-3 with TRBJ2-3, with D perhaps matching TRBD2 (6 bases). CDR1 is SGHTA, CDR2 FQGTGA, per germline. This CDR3 is built from 14 residues. The ends were cut back, 5 bases at V and 1 base at J, with 10 bases in the middle. CDR3 bases: TGTGCCAGCAGCGCGATAGCGGGCACAGATACGCAGTATTTT. This gives the protein CASSAIAGTDTQYF.

V and J are TRBV27 and TRBJ1-2; tentatively, D is TRBD1 (5 bases). Trimming pared 6 bases from V and 0 bases from J, leaving 17 bases between. There are 16 residues in the CDR3. Germline CDR1 reads MNHEY; CDR2 reads SMNVEV (reference sequence). The CDR3 DNA reads as TGTGCCAGCAGCAGTACGTGGGACCGCGCTAACTATGGCTACACCTTC. This translates into CASSSTWDRANYGYTF.

This clone was seen a few times. This chain uses TRBV27 with TRBJ1-5; the match to TRBD1 covers 8 bases. The CDR3 has 19 amino acids. In germline, CDR1 is MNHEY, CDR2 SMNVEV (reference sequence). V was clipped by 5 bases and J by 1 base; unmatched bases: 16. The CDR3 sequence: CASSPLGAGGGGSNQPQHF. The CDR3 DNA reads as TGTGCCAGCAGTCCCCTCGGGGCAGGGGGCGGAGGGAGCAATCAGCCCCAGCATTTT.

The chain links TRBV5-1 to TRBJ2-7, with 9 bases aligning to TRBD2. Looked up from germline, CDR1 is SGHRS and CDR2 is YFSETQ. The CDR3 runs to 16 residues. V was clipped by 0 bases and J by 4 bases; unmatched bases: 8. CDR3 DNA: TGCGCCAGCAGCTTGGTATTAGCGGGAGTTGGGTACGAGCAGTACTTC. It is translated as CASSLVLAGVGYEQYF.